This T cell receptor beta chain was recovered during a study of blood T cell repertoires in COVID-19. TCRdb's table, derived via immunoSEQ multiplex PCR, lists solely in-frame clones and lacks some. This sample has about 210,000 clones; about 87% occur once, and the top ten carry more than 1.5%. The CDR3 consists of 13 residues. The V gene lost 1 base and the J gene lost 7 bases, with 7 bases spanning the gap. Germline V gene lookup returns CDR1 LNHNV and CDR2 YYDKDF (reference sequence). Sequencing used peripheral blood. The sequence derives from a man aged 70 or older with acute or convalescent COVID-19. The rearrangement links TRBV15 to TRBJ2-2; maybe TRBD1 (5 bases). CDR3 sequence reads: CATSRAQGGELFF. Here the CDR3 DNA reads TGTGCCACCAGCAGAGCCCAGGGCGGGGAGCTGTTTTTT.